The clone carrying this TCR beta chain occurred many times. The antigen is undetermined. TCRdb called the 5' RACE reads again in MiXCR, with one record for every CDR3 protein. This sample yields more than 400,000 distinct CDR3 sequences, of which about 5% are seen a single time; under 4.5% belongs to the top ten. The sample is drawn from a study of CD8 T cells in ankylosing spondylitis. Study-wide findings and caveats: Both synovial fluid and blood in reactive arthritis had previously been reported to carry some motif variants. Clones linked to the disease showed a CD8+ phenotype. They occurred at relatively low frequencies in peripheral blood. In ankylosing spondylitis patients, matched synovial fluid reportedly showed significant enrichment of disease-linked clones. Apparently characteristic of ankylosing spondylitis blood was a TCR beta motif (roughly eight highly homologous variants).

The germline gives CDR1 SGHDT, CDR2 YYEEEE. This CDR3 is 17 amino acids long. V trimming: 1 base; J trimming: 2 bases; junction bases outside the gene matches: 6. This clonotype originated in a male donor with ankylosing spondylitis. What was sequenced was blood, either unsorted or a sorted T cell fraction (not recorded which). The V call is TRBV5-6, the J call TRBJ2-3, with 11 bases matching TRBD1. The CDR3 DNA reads TGTGCCAGCAGCTTGAATGGACAGGGGGCAACCACAGATACGCAGTATTTT. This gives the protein CASSLNGQGATTDTQYF.